The 25 T cell receptor beta chains below come from one sample, sequenced in a study of T cell responses to AZD1222 COVID-19 vaccine. Generated by immunoSEQ multiplex PCR, the TCRdb table keeps only in-frame clones and is missing some. Among about 66,000 clones listed, around 90% were seen once. The sample in question was peripheral blood, obtained 28 days after the second dose of the MenACWY control vaccine. All receptors come from an adult who received the MenACWY meningococcal vaccine as a control.

V is TRBV5-4 and J is TRBJ2-3; D is ambiguous. The length of the CDR3 is 16 residues. Trimming shortened V by 0 bases and J by 2 bases, and 13 bases separated the two germline ends. CDR1 SGHNT and CDR2 YYREEE come from the germline V gene (reference sequence). Written as DNA, the CDR3 is TGTGCCAGCAGCTTGGTTGGTCTTCCCCCCACAGATACGCAGTATTTT. Translated, it gives CASSLVGLPPTDTQYF.

The J gene is TRBJ2-7, the V gene TRBV6-5; D is unclear. V was trimmed by 6 bases and J by 12 bases, leaving 24 bases between them. Germline lookup yields CDR1 MNHEY and CDR2 SVGAGI. There are 14 residues in the CDR3. The chain's CDR3 is CASSMGDSGHLWYF. CDR3 bases: TGTGCCAGCAGCATGGGTGATTCTGGGCACTTGTGGTACTTC.

This sequence joins TRBV5-4 and TRBJ2-4, with 16 nucleotides matching TRBD2. CDR3 length: 17 residues. Germline V gene lookup returns CDR1 SGHNT and CDR2 YYREEE (reference sequence). With 4 bases clipped from V and 4 bases from J, the junction kept 5 bases outside the gene matches. The CDR3 reads CASSEGLAGGGKNIQYF. The CDR3, as DNA: TGTGCCAGCAGCGAGGGACTAGCGGGAGGGGGTAAAAACATTCAGTACTTC. Filled out from reference TRBV5-4 and TRBJ2-4, the complete variable domain reads ETGVTQSPTHLIKTRGQQVTLRCSSQSGHNTVSWYQQALGQGPQFIFQYYREEENGRGNFPPRFSGLQFPNYSSELNVNALELDDSALYLCASSEGLAGGGKNIQYFGAGTRLSVL.

A few counts support this clone. V is TRBV14 and J is TRBJ2-1; possibly TRBD1 for D (5 bases). Germline CDR1 is SGHDN and CDR2 is FVKESK. The CDR3 sequence is 15 residues long. Trimming took 0 bases from V and 10 from J, leaving 16 bases between them. The CDR3 DNA reads TGTGCCAGCAGCCAAGACCCCCCAGGGAAGGGCGAGCAGTTCTTC. As protein: CASSQDPPGKGEQFF.

The chain has TRBV27 and TRBJ2-3, with 8 bases matching TRBD1. Trimming cost V 6 bases and J 6 bases; bases outside gene matches: 11. This CDR3 region has 15 residues. Germline CDR1 reads MNHEY; CDR2 reads SMNVEV (reference sequence). CDR3 in amino acids: CASRTIRGTGDTQYF. The CDR3 DNA reads as TGTGCCAGCAGGACGATTCGGGGGACAGGCGATACGCAGTATTTT.

J is TRBJ1-5 and V is TRBV30; weak D call: TRBD1 (6 bases). This CDR3 has 14 amino acids. Trimming left V 7 bases short and J 3 bases short, with 16 bases between. Germline CDR1 and CDR2: GTSNPN and SVGIG (reference sequence). In nucleotides, the CDR3 is TGTGCCTTCGGGGGGCAGACTTCCAATCAGCCCCAGCATTTT. It codes for CAFGGQTSNQPQHF.

The CDR3 DNA sequence: TGTGCCAGCAGCTTAGCGGGAGCGCAAGAGACCCAGTACTTC. Its translation: CASSLAGAQETQYF. This chain connects TRBV7-6 to TRBJ2-5; TRBD2 is a possible D gene (5 bases). The CDR3 is 14 amino acids. From germline, CDR1 is SGHVS and CDR2 FNYEAQ. V was clipped by 0 bases and J by 2 bases, with 7 bases between them.

CDR3 residues: CATPKDRDYAGELFF. The CDR3 DNA is TGTGCCACCCCCAAGGACAGGGATTATGCCGGGGAGCTGTTTTTT. The chain recombines TRBV2 with TRBJ2-2; 8 bases align to TRBD1. J lost 6 bases, V lost 10 bases, and 13 bases had no gene match. The germline CDR1 and CDR2 sequences are SNHLY and FYNNEI. The CDR3 extends over 15 amino acids.

This sequence joins TRBV5-1 and TRBJ1-2; possibly TRBD1 for D (6 bases). Trimming cost V 2 bases and J 6 bases, with 11 bases left between them. This CDR3 is 13 amino acids long. From germline, CDR1 is SGHRS and CDR2 YFSETQ. The CDR3 nucleotides are TGCGCCAGCAGCTTACAGGGCGGGGATGGCTACACCTTC. It codes for CASSLQGGDGYTF. Together with reference TRBV5-1 and TRBJ1-2, the CDR3 gives the full variable domain: KAGVTQTPRYLIKTRGQQVTLSCSPISGHRSVSWYQQTPGQGLQFLFEYFSETQRNKGNFPGRFSGRQFSNSRSEMNVSTLELGDSALYLCASSLQGGDGYTFGSGTRLTVV.

This rearrangement joins TRBV4-1 to TRBJ2-5, with D maybe TRBD2 (6 bases). Looked up from germline, CDR1 is MGHRA and CDR2 is YSYEKL. The CDR3 runs 15 residues. The V end lost 1 base, the J end lost 5 bases, and 14 bases lay between the germline ends. CDR3 sequence (DNA): TGCGCCAGCAGCCAAGTTACGGGAGTGTGGGAGACCCAGTACTTC. As protein: CASSQVTGVWETQYF.

This rearrangement joins TRBV11-2 to TRBJ1-5, with D uncertain. Germline CDR1 SGHAT, CDR2 FQNNGV. V lost 5 bases and J 4 bases, leaving 15 bases between the germline ends. The CDR3 runs to 15 residues. CDR3 residues: CASSLGPFGNQPQHF. The CDR3 coding sequence is TGTGCCAGCAGCCTGGGCCCCTTTGGGAATCAGCCCCAGCATTTT.

The chain recombines TRBV4-1 with TRBJ2-7, with D maybe TRBD1 (5 bases). The ends were cut back, 1 base at V and 0 bases at J, with 19 bases in the middle. Germline CDR1 and CDR2: MGHRA and YSYEKL. The CDR3 is 18 residues long. The CDR3 DNA reads TGCGCCAGCAGCCAAGGGTCCTCTTCAGGGTCGGTCTCCTACGAGCAGTACTTC. Protein sequence: CASSQGSSSGSVSYEQYF.

The V gene is TRBV20-1, the J gene TRBJ2-3; D unclear. Germline V lookup: CDR1 DFQATT, CDR2 SNEGSKA (reference sequence). Trimming shortened V by 3 bases and J by 4 bases, and 5 bases separated the two germline ends. The CDR3 totals 11 residues. The CDR3 nucleotides read TGCAGTGCTAGGGTTGCAGATACGCAGTATTTT. Translating it yields CSARVADTQYF.

This chain joins TRBV28 and TRBJ2-1, with TRBD2 matching over 8 bases. The V gene's germline CDR1 is MDHEN and CDR2 SYDVKM. This CDR3 contains 13 residues. The V gene end was trimmed by 4 bases and the J gene end by 6 bases; junction bases not matched to a gene: 2. The CDR3 sequence: CASSSGTSNEQFF. CDR3 DNA sequence: TGTGCCAGCAGTTCGGGGACTAGCAATGAGCAGTTCTTC. Variable domain in full (rest from reference TRBV28 and TRBJ2-1): DVKVTQSSRYLVKRTGEKVFLECVQDMDHENMFWYRQDPGLGLRLIYFSYDVKMKEKGDIPEGYSVSREKKERFSLILESASTNQTSMYLCASSSGTSNEQFFGPGTRLTVL.

The rearrangement joins TRBV7-8 to TRBJ1-1; 8 nucleotides line up with TRBD1. Germline V gene lookup returns CDR1 SGHVS and CDR2 FQNEAQ. With 5 bases clipped from V and 1 base from J, the junction kept 6 bases outside the gene matches. There are 15 residues in the CDR3. Written as DNA, the CDR3 is TGTGCCAGCAGCAACCCCGGGACAGGGAACACTGAAGCTTTCTTT. Protein product: CASSNPGTGNTEAFF.

The gene calls are TRBV19 and TRBJ1-4, with a tentative D call TRBD1 (6 bases). From germline, CDR1 is LNHDA and CDR2 SQIVND (reference sequence). This CDR3 is 15 amino acids long. V was clipped by 9 bases and J by 2 bases, with 16 bases between them. CDR3 sequence: CASQDSSATNEKLFF. The CDR3 DNA reads as TGTGCCAGCCAGGACAGCTCAGCGACTAATGAAAAACTGTTTTTT.

This chain uses TRBV30 with TRBJ2-1; TRBD2 might be the D (6 bases). Between the trimmed V and J ends, which lost 8 bases and 7 bases, there was a span of 12 bases. Germline assignment: CDR1 GTSNPN and CDR2 SVGIG (reference sequence). CDR3 length: 11 amino acids. CDR3 sequence (DNA): TGTGCCAGAGGAGGGGCTAATGAGCAGTTCTTC. Amino acids: CARGGANEQFF.

J is TRBJ1-1 and V is TRBV27, with a weak D call TRBD1 (5 bases). The germline V and J ends were trimmed by 2 bases and 5 bases, with 18 bases remaining between them. From germline, CDR1 is MNHEY and CDR2 SMNVEV (reference sequence). The length of the CDR3 is 16 residues. DNA of the CDR3: TGTGCCAGCAGTTTAAGGGCAGGGAGGAAGAGGACTGAAGCTTTCTTT. Protein: CASSLRAGRKRTEAFF.

The chain carries TRBV5-1 and TRBJ1-2; D may be TRBD1 (5 bases). The CDR3 contains 15 residues. CDR1 and CDR2 from the germline V gene are SGHRS and YFSETQ. V was shortened by 0 bases and J by 1 base, with 10 bases between the two germline ends. The CDR3 region is CASSLDGGVNYGYTF. CDR3 DNA: TGCGCCAGCAGCTTGGATGGGGGGGTTAACTATGGCTACACCTTC.

The CDR3 DNA reads TGTGCCAGCAGCTCACAACCGAACACTGAAGCTTTCTTT. This codes for CASSSQPNTEAFF. V is TRBV7-9 and J is TRBJ1-1; D is unclear. V lost 4 bases to trimming and J lost 1 base, with 7 bases between them. The CDR3 length is 13 residues. Germline CDR1 is SEHNR and CDR2 is FQNEAQ (reference sequence).

CDR3 sequence reads: CASSLGTGEEFF. The CDR3 DNA follows: TGTGCCAGCAGCTTGGGGACGGGAGAGGAGTTCTTC. This chain joins TRBV5-6 and TRBJ2-1, with a possible D match to TRBD2 (6 bases). This CDR3 spans 12 amino acids. Trimming cost V 0 bases and J 14 bases, with 12 bases left between them. Germline CDR1 and CDR2: SGHDT and YYEEEE.

V is TRBV2 and J is TRBJ1-5, with D tentatively TRBD1 (6 bases). Germline values: CDR1 SNHLY, CDR2 FYNNEI. Trimming removed 5 bases from V and 6 bases from J, with 11 bases in between. CDR3 length: 13 residues. Written as DNA, the CDR3 is TGTGCCAGCAGTCCCAGGGGTTCTCAGCCCCAGCATTTT. This codes for CASSPRGSQPQHF.

The genes are TRBV29-1 and TRBJ1-6; D uncertain. Germline V CDR1 and CDR2: SQVTM, ANQGSEA. The length of the CDR3 is 13 residues. With 5 bases removed from V and 5 bases from J, the gap between germline ends came to 10 bases. CDR3 DNA sequence: TGCAGCGTTAGGGCAGAGAATAATTCACCCCTCCACTTT. Its translation is CSVRAENNSPLHF.

The chain uses TRBV25-1 and TRBJ1-2; 7 bases are a match to TRBD1. Looked up from germline, CDR1 is MGHDK and CDR2 is SYGVNS. V trimming: 6 bases; J trimming: 6 bases; junction bases outside the gene matches: 4. CDR3 length: 12 residues. Written as DNA, the CDR3 is TGTGCCAGCAGCGCAGGGGGAAATGGCTACACCTTC. This encodes CASSAGGNGYTF.

V is TRBV3-1 (or the pseudogene TRBV3-2) and J is TRBJ2-1; 15 bases agree with TRBD2. Germline-derived CDR1 and CDR2 are LGHDT and YNNKEL (reference sequence). V gave up 4 bases and J gave up 9 bases; unmatched junction bases: 10. This CDR3 region has 17 residues. For the CDR3, the DNA is TGTGCCAGCAGCCTTCCGGGACTAGCGGGAGGTCTTAGTGAGCAGTTCTTC. Protein sequence: CASSLPGLAGGLSEQFF.